This TCR beta chain appears in the sequencing data of a study of blood T cell repertoires in COVID-19. J lost 7 bases, V lost 5 bases, and 9 bases had no gene match. The CDR3 is 14 amino acids. Germline CDR1 reads SQVTM; CDR2 reads ANQGSEA. Some clones are missing from TCRdb's copy, which holds only in-frame ones; the method was immunoSEQ multiplex PCR. The table has 100,000 to 150,000 clones, roughly 87% seen once. The source is an older man with active or convalescent COVID-19. Sequenced input: peripheral blood. The chain has TRBV29-1 and TRBJ2-1; 9 nucleotides line up with TRBD1. The CDR3 nucleotides read TGCAGCGTTCCCGGGACAGGGTTTTTTAATGAGCAGTTCTTC. Translated, it gives CSVPGTGFFNEQFF.